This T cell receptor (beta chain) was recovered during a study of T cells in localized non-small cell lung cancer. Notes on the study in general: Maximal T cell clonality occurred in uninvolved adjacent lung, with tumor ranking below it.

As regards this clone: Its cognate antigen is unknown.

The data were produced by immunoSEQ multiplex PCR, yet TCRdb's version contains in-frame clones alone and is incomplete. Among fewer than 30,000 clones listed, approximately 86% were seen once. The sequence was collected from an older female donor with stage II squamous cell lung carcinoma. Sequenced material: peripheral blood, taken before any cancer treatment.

CDR3 DNA sequence: TGTGCCAGCATATCCTTTAGCACAGATACGCAGTATTTT. This codes for CASISFSTDTQYF. The chain employs TRBV7-9 and TRBJ2-3; D uncertain. Germline values: CDR1 SEHNR, CDR2 FQNEAQ (reference sequence). The V end was cut by 7 bases, the J end by 0 bases, with 8 bases between. The CDR3 covers 13 residues.